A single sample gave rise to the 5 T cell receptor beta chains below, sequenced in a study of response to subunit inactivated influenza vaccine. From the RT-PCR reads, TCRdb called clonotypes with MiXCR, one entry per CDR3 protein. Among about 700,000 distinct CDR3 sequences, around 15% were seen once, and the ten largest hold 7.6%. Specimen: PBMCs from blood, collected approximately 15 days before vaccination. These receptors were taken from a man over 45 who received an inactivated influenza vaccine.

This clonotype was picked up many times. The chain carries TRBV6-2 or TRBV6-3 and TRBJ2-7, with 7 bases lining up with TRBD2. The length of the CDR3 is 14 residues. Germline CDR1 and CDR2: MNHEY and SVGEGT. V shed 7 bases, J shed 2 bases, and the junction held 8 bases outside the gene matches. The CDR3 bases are TGTGCCAGCAACTTACGTCGGGGGGCCTACGAGCAGTACTTC. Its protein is CASNLRRGAYEQYF.

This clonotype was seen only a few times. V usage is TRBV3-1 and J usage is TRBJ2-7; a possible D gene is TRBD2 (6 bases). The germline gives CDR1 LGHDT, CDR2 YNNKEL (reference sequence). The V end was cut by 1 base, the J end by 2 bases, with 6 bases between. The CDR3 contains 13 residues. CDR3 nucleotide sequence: TGTGCCAGCAGCCAAGGGACTACCTACGAGCAGTACTTC. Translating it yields CASSQGTTYEQYF.

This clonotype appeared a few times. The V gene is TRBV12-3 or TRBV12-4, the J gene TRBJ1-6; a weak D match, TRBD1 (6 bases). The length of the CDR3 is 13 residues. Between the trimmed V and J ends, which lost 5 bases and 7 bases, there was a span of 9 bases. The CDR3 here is CASSTGQNSPLHF. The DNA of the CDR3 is TGTGCCAGCAGTACAGGGCAGAATTCACCCCTCCACTTT.

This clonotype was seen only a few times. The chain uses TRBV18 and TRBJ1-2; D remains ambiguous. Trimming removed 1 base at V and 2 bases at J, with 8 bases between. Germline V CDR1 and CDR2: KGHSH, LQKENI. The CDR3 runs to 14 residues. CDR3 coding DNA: TGTGCCAGCTCACCACAGGAGACGAACTATGGCTACACCTTC. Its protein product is CASSPQETNYGYTF.

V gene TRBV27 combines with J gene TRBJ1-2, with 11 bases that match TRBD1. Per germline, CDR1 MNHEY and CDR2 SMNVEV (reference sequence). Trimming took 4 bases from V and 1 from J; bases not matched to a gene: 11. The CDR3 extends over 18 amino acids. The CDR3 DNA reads TGTGCCAGCAGTTCGACCGGGACAGGGGGAGCATATAACTATGGCTACACCTTC. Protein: CASSSTGTGGAYNYGYTF.